What follows are 2 T cell receptor beta chains derived from one specimen sequenced in a study of cytomegalovirus exposure and HLA in healthy donors. The PCR ran on 60 Vbeta and 13 Jbeta primers. Libraries were prepared by immunoSEQ multiplex PCR; TCRdb keeps only in-frame clonotypes and omits some of them. The data show about 260,000 clones, 84% seen once. Sequenced sample: PBMCs. The receptors were gathered from a woman aged 40 to 50 in good health and CMV-seropositive.

The chain couples TRBV28 to TRBJ1-2, with 7 bases lining up with TRBD1. Germline lookup yields CDR1 MDHEN and CDR2 SYDVKM. J gave up 3 bases and V 8 bases, and 12 bases lay outside the gene matches. This CDR3 region has 15 residues. In DNA, the CDR3 is TGTGCCAGCGGGTTGGGGACAGCGGCACACTATGGCTACACCTTC. Amino acid sequence: CASGLGTAAHYGYTF.

The V call is TRBV28, the J call TRBJ2-3, with 13 bases identical to TRBD2. CDR1 and CDR2 (germline): MDHEN, SYDVKM. V trimming: 6 bases; J trimming: 0 bases; junction bases outside the gene matches: 3. This CDR3 contains 16 residues. The CDR3 DNA reads TGTGCCAGCAGGGGACTAGCGGGACCTAGCACAGATACGCAGTATTTT. Protein: CASRGLAGPSTDTQYF.